This T cell receptor beta chain appears in the sequencing data of a study of OX40 agonist ivuxolimab in advanced cancers. The overall study: Three partial responders included one hepatocellular carcinoma patient and two cutaneous melanoma patients.

The CDR3 totals 16 residues. Per germline, CDR1 WSHSY and CDR2 SAAADI. Losses at the gene ends were 2 bases for V and 6 bases for J; bases not matched to a gene: 9. In the case of this clone: Antigen unknown.

Study results and limitations: CD8+ T cells averaged more expanded clones than CD4+. Among some nonresponders, normalized T-cell clonal expansion was also low. Within 6 weeks, CD4+ and CD8+ blood T cells expanded clonally at 0.1 to 3.0 mg/kg.

The protocol was immunoSEQ multiplex PCR, while the TCRdb copy is restricted to in-frame clones and leaves out a portion. Of about 40,000 clones listed, approximately 85% are singletons. The source material was CD4+ or CD8+ T cells sorted from blood, sampled in a trial of the OX40 agonist ivuxolimab. The clonotype was recovered from an adult with an advanced solid tumor such as melanoma, head and neck, liver or kidney cancer. This rearrangement joins TRBV10-2 to TRBJ2-7; TRBD2 matches 11 bases. This CDR3 reads CASSEDRLAGRPEQYF. CDR3 sequence (DNA): TGCGCCAGCAGTGAGGATAGACTAGCGGGACGCCCCGAGCAGTACTTC.